The present T cell receptor beta chain was sequenced within a study of T-cell memory formation after mild COVID-19. TCRdb re-analysed the 5' RACE reads in MiXCR, keeping a single row per CDR3 protein. The sample has 450,000 to 650,000 distinct CDR3 sequences, over 20% seen once. V shed 1 base, J shed 7 bases, and the junction held 11 bases outside the gene matches. CDR1 SGHTA and CDR2 FQGNSA come from the germline V gene. The CDR3 loop spans 16 amino acids. Notes on this clonotype: Its antigen is not identified.

Overall study findings and caveats: Whereas later expanders leaned CD4+, clones contracting day 15 to 85 showed a balanced CD4/CD8 makeup. Contracting clones localized mainly to CM and EM when CD4+ and mainly to EMRA when CD8+.

The sample comprised PBMCs or a T cell subset sorted from them (not recorded which). The origin of this receptor is an adult woman who had mild COVID-19 (a few samples of this study predate the infection). Cell type and time point are not known. The chain employs TRBV7-2 and TRBJ2-3; 7 bases match TRBD2. CDR3 sequence: CASSLDGGGGSNTQYF. Written as DNA, the CDR3 is TGTGCCAGCAGCTTAGACGGCGGGGGAGGTTCGAATACGCAGTATTTT.